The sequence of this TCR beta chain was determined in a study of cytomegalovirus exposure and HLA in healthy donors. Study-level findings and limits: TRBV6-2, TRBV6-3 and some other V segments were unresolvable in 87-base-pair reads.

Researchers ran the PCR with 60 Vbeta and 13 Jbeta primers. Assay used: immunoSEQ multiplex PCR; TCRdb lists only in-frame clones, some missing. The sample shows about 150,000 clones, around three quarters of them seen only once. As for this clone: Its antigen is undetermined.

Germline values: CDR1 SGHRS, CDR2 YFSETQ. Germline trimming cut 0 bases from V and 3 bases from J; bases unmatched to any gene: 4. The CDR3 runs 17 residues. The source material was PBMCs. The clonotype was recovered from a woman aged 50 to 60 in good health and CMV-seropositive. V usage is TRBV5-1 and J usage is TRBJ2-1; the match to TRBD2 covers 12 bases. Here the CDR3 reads CASSLEASGRVYNEQFF. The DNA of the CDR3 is TGCGCCAGCAGCTTGGAGGCTAGCGGGAGGGTCTACAATGAGCAGTTCTTC.